This TCR beta chain appears in the sequencing data of a study of shared clonotypes between healthy human individuals. Broader study findings: Researchers sampled only blood; tissue repertoires likely differ. Few donors limited the genetic and exposure-history diversity represented.

Per the germline V gene, CDR1 is MNHEY and CDR2 is SMNVEV (reference sequence). V was clipped by 7 bases and J by 7 bases; unmatched bases: 7. The CDR3 totals 14 residues. Of note for this clone: Its antigen is not known.

CD45RO negativity and positive selection for CCR7 defined naive CD8 cells, a population that excluded terminally differentiated effector memory CD45RA+ cells. How the authors handled the data: ImmunoSEQ supplied junction-only sequences lacking quality scores, so filtering was different. Produced via immunoSEQ multiplex PCR; TCRdb's table is partial and in-frame only. The V and J calls and the clone size are those of that table, but D and trimming were determined from the DNA. Among some 630,000 clones, about 96% were seen once, and the ten largest hold less than 0.12%. J is TRBJ2-1 and V is TRBV27; TRBD2 aligns across 10 bases. The sample consisted of naive CD8+ T cells sorted from blood. The sequence was collected from a woman in her thirties in good health. The CDR3 coding sequence is TGTGCCAGCACTTCTAGCGGGAGCTCAAATGAGCAGTTCTTC. Its protein product is CASTSSGSSNEQFF.